These 24 T cell receptor beta chains originate from one sample sequenced in a study of T cells in pancreatic ductal adenocarcinoma. Sequenced by immunoSEQ multiplex PCR; TCRdb stores in-frame clones only, minus some. The sample has around 100,000 clones, roughly 95% seen once. Selected pancreatic ductal adenocarcinoma patients had undergone surgery without neoadjuvant therapy. Sequenced material: PBMCs. The receptors were gathered from a human donor with pancreatic ductal adenocarcinoma.

The rearrangement uses TRBV9 and TRBJ2-5; possibly TRBD1 for D (6 bases). Germline V gene data show CDR1 as SGDLS and CDR2 as YYNGEE. This CDR3 has 18 residues. V shed 0 bases and J shed 1 base, with 19 bases lying between them. The CDR3, as DNA: TGTGCCAGCAGCGTAGGGGGGCGGACCGACACCTTCCAAGAGACCCAGTACTTC. Encoded protein: CASSVGGRTDTFQETQYF.

The chain carries TRBV23-1 and TRBJ1-1; TRBD1 aligns across 8 bases. Being an ORF, TRBV23-1 has a function that is uncertain. Trimming at V came to 7 bases and at J to 3 bases, leaving 22 bases not matched to a gene. CDR3 length equals 19 residues. CDR3 DNA sequence: TGCGCCAGCAACCCGAAACTGAGCCGCCGCCAGGGGGCCGACACTGAAGCTTTCTTT. Protein product: CASNPKLSRRQGADTEAFF.

The chain joins TRBV20-1 to TRBJ1-2; D gene uncertain. In germline, CDR1 is DFQATT, CDR2 SNEGSKA (reference sequence). This CDR3 region has 11 residues. V dropped 3 bases and J dropped 3 bases, with 5 bases sitting between them. CDR3 sequence reads: CSARQDYGYTF. Here the CDR3 DNA reads TGCAGTGCTAGGCAGGACTATGGCTACACCTTC.

J is TRBJ2-3 and V is TRBV7-2; 7 positions agree with TRBD1. Trimming cost V 3 bases and J 5 bases; bases outside gene matches: 5. This CDR3 is built from 14 residues. Germline-derived CDR1 and CDR2 are SGHTA and FQGNSA. This CDR3 reads CASSLTGRLDTQYF. CDR3 nucleotide sequence: TGTGCCAGCAGCTTGACAGGGCGGTTAGATACGCAGTATTTT.

A single count supports this clone. V is TRBV5-1 and J is TRBJ2-5; 9 nucleotides match TRBD1. Germline CDR1 reads SGHRS; CDR2 reads YFSETQ. CDR3 length: 14 amino acids. The ends lost 2 bases at V and 5 bases at J; junction bases unmatched: 4. The DNA for the CDR3 is TGCGCCAGCAGCTTACAGGGGGCCGGCGAGACCCAGTACTTC. It encodes CASSLQGAGETQYF.

The chain uses TRBV5-4 and TRBJ2-3; tentative D call: TRBD1 (6 bases). V was shortened by 1 base and J by 5 bases, with 23 bases between the two germline ends. Germline assignment: CDR1 SGHNT and CDR2 YYREEE (reference sequence). The CDR3 sequence is 18 residues long. This CDR3 reads CASSLTGPKRGYRDTQYF. The CDR3 DNA is TGTGCCAGCAGCTTGACAGGGCCTAAGAGGGGATACAGAGATACGCAGTATTTT.

This chain uses TRBV18 with TRBJ2-7; 9 bases line up with TRBD1. Germline values: CDR1 KGHSH, CDR2 LQKENI. J was trimmed by 2 bases and V by 3 bases; bases with no gene match: 8. The CDR3 runs to 16 residues. Here the CDR3 reads CASSPAGRTGAYEQYF. Written as DNA, the CDR3 is TGTGCCAGCTCACCCGCAGGCAGGACAGGGGCCTACGAGCAGTACTTC. Together with reference TRBV18 and TRBJ2-7, the CDR3 gives the full variable domain: NAGVMQNPRHLVRRRGQEARLRCSPMKGHSHVYWYRQLPEEGLKFMVYLQKENIIDESGMPKERFSAEFPKEGPSILRIQQVVRGDSAAYFCASSPAGRTGAYEQYFGPGTRLTVT.

This clone is a singleton in its sample. The chain recombines TRBV6-5 with TRBJ2-1; 8 positions match TRBD2. Per germline, CDR1 MNHEY and CDR2 SVGAGI. The CDR3 extends over 13 amino acids. The V gene end was trimmed by 6 bases and the J gene end by 5 bases; junction bases not matched to a gene: 3. This chain's CDR3 is CASRGSGNNEQFF. DNA for the CDR3: TGTGCCAGCAGGGGTAGCGGGAACAATGAGCAGTTCTTC.

CDR3 DNA: TGCGCCAGCAGCTTGGCCGGCGGTTCGGGGGAAAGAGCCAAAAACATTCAGTACTTC. The encoded protein is CASSLAGGSGERAKNIQYF. V gene TRBV5-1 combines with J gene TRBJ2-4; D may be TRBD2 (6 bases). The V end was cut by 0 bases, the J end by 0 bases, with 19 bases between. The CDR3 has 19 residues. Germline V gene sequence: CDR1 SGHRS, CDR2 YFSETQ. Filled out from reference TRBV5-1 and TRBJ2-4, the complete variable domain reads KAGVTQTPRYLIKTRGQQVTLSCSPISGHRSVSWYQQTPGQGLQFLFEYFSETQRNKGNFPGRFSGRQFSNSRSEMNVSTLELGDSALYLCASSLAGGSGERAKNIQYFGAGTRLSVL.

This clone occurred once. This chain connects TRBV18 to TRBJ1-1; 9 nucleotides match TRBD1. Trimming at V came to 2 bases and at J to 7 bases, leaving 5 bases not matched to a gene. The CDR3 loop spans 14 amino acids. CDR1 and CDR2 from the germline V gene are KGHSH and LQKENI. In nucleotides, the CDR3 is TGTGCCAGCTCACCAGGGGGACAGGGCGGTGAAGCTTTCTTT. It specifies CASSPGGQGGEAFF.

This chain joins TRBV4-1 and TRBJ2-4; 11 nucleotides line up with TRBD2. CDR1 and CDR2 from the germline V gene are MGHRA and YSYEKL. The CDR3 contains 16 residues. V shed 5 bases and J 8 bases; nucleotides not matched to a gene: 11. This CDR3 is CASSSGLAGSTDIQYF. CDR3 DNA: TGCGCCAGCAGCTCCGGACTAGCGGGTAGCACGGACATTCAGTACTTC.

This clone was picked up one time. The chain links TRBV7-9 to TRBJ2-5; no reliable D call. V shed 5 bases and J shed 5 bases, with 9 bases lying between them. The CDR3 has 12 amino acids. In germline, CDR1 is SEHNR, CDR2 FQNEAQ (reference sequence). In DNA form, the CDR3 reads TGTGCCAGCAGCGGCCAGGTGGAGACCCAGTACTTC. It codes for CASSGQVETQYF.

The J gene is TRBJ2-7, the V gene TRBV5-1, with TRBD1 matching 7 bases. Germline-derived CDR1 and CDR2 are SGHRS and YFSETQ. V was clipped by 4 bases and J by 2 bases; unmatched bases: 9. The CDR3 runs 15 residues. CDR3 nucleotide sequence: TGCGCCAGCAGCGGGTGGACAGGCCCTACCTACGAGCAGTACTTC. Translation gives CASSGWTGPTYEQYF.

The chain joins TRBV28 to TRBJ2-7; 9 nucleotides line up with TRBD2. Trimming at V came to 5 bases and at J to 3 bases, leaving 5 bases not matched to a gene. The germline CDR1 and CDR2 sequences are MDHEN and SYDVKM. The CDR3 totals 14 residues. The CDR3 bases are TGTGCCAGCAGTCGGCTAGCGGGGAGCTACGAGCAGTACTTC. Translating it yields CASSRLAGSYEQYF. The whole variable domain, filled in from reference TRBV28 and TRBJ2-7, reads DVKVTQSSRYLVKRTGEKVFLECVQDMDHENMFWYRQDPGLGLRLIYFSYDVKMKEKGDIPEGYSVSREKKERFSLILESASTNQTSMYLCASSRLAGSYEQYFGPGTRLTVT.

This CDR3 reads CASSSPGLATDTQYF. The CDR3 DNA sequence: TGTGCCAGCAGTTCCCCGGGACTAGCAACAGATACGCAGTATTTT. The rearrangement joins TRBV28 to TRBJ2-3, with 9 bases identical to TRBD2. The CDR3 sequence is 15 residues long. V shed 4 bases and J 3 bases; nucleotides not matched to a gene: 5. Per the germline V gene, CDR1 is MDHEN and CDR2 is SYDVKM.

This rearrangement joins TRBV9 to TRBJ2-7; D uncertain. This CDR3 is 14 amino acids long. The V end lost 0 bases, the J end lost 3 bases, and 10 bases lay between the germline ends. The germline gives CDR1 SGDLS, CDR2 YYNGEE. The CDR3 bases are TGTGCCAGCAGCGTAGGACTCGACGGCTACGAGCAGTACTTC. Translation gives CASSVGLDGYEQYF.

V and J are TRBV30 and TRBJ1-5; 7 bases fit TRBD1. V was clipped by 4 bases and J by 3 bases; unmatched bases: 15. This CDR3 has 17 residues. Germline-derived CDR1 and CDR2 are GTSNPN and SVGIG (reference sequence). The CDR3 nucleotides read TGTGCCTGGAATTCGGACAGGACGGGGGGGGCCAATCAGCCCCAGCATTTT. It yields the protein CAWNSDRTGGANQPQHF.

The chain is built from TRBV19 and TRBJ1-1; no clear D gene. Per germline, CDR1 LNHDA and CDR2 SQIVND (reference sequence). V gave up 6 bases and J gave up 0 bases, with 8 bases separating them. This CDR3 region has 13 residues. For the CDR3, the DNA is TGTGCCAGTAGCCCCCCGTTGAACACTGAAGCTTTCTTT. Translated, it gives CASSPPLNTEAFF.

The gene calls are TRBV11-2 and TRBJ2-3; 8 positions match TRBD2. The CDR3 sequence is 16 residues long. V shed 0 bases, J shed 0 bases, and the junction held 2 bases outside the gene matches. In germline, CDR1 is SGHAT, CDR2 FQNNGV. DNA of the CDR3: TGTGCCAGCAGCTTAGAGCCTAGCGGGAGCACAGATACGCAGTATTTT. Protein product: CASSLEPSGSTDTQYF.

The gene calls are TRBV28 and TRBJ1-4, with TRBD1 matching over 8 bases. V trimming: 5 bases; J trimming: 10 bases; junction bases outside the gene matches: 12. CDR1 is MDHEN, CDR2 SYDVKM, per germline. The CDR3 runs 15 residues. The CDR3 DNA is TGTGCCAGCAGTCCAGACAGGGGTAGGGTAGCAAAACTGTTTTTT. Encoded protein: CASSPDRGRVAKLFF.

The rearrangement joins TRBV18 to TRBJ2-7; no clear D gene. Germline loops: CDR1 KGHSH, CDR2 LQKENI. Trimming pared 3 bases from V and 0 bases from J, leaving 9 bases between. This CDR3 spans 14 amino acids. This chain's CDR3 is CASSPVYGSYEQYF. The CDR3 region has the DNA TGTGCCAGCTCACCTGTTTACGGCTCCTACGAGCAGTACTTC.

The CDR3 region is CAISDAGMVSYEQYF. The CDR3 DNA reads as TGTGCCATCAGTGACGCCGGGATGGTATCCTACGAGCAGTACTTC. This chain uses TRBV10-3 with TRBJ2-7; D might be TRBD2 (5 bases). The germline gives CDR1 ENHRY, CDR2 SYGVKD. Deletions cut 3 bases from V and 1 base from J, with 13 bases between. There are 15 residues in the CDR3.

The chain carries TRBV2 and TRBJ1-4, with TRBD1 matching 8 bases. The CDR3 is made up of 16 amino acids. Germline CDR1 reads SNHLY; CDR2 reads FYNNEI. V was pared by 7 bases and J by 10 bases, with 17 bases of the junction left unmatched. As DNA, the CDR3 is TGTGCCAGCAAGAAGGAGACAGGGGCGGGGACGGGAAAACTGTTTTTT. This translates into CASKKETGAGTGKLFF.

This rearrangement joins TRBV30 to TRBJ1-1, with 8 bases matching TRBD1. The CDR3 extends over 12 amino acids. Germline CDR1 is GTSNPN and CDR2 is SVGIG (reference sequence). As DNA, the CDR3 is TGTGCGGCGAACAGGGGGTACACTGAAGCTTTCTTT. It codes for CAANRGYTEAFF.